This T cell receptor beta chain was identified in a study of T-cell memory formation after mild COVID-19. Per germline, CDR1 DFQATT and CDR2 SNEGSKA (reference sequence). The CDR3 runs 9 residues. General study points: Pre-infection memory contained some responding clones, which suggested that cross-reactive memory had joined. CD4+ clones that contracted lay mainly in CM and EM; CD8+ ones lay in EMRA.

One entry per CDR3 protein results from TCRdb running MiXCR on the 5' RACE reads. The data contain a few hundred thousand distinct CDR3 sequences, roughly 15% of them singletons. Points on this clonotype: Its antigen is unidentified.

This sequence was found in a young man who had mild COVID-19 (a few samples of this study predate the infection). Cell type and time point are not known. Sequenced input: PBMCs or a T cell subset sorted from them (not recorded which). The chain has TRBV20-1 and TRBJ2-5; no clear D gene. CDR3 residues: CSAWETQYF. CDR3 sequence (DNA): TGCAGCGCCTGGGAGACCCAGTACTTC.